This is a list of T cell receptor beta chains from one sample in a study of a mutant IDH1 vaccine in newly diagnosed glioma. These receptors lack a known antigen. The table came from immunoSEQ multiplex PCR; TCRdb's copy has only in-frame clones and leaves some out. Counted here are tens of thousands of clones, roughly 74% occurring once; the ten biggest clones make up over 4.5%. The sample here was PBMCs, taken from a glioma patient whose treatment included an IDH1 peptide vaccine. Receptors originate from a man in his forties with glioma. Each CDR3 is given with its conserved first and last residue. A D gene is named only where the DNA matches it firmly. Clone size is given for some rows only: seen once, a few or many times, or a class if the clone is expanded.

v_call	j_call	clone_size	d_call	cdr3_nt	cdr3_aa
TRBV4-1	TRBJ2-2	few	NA	TGCGCCAGCAGCCTAACACGAGGGGGTAACACCGGGGAGCTGTTTTTT	CASSLTRGGNTGELFF
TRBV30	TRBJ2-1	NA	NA	TGTGCCTGGAGTACCCGTTCAGGGGAGCGGGCCTACAATGAGCAGTTCTTC	CAWSTRSGERAYNEQFF
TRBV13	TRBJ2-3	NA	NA	TGTGCCAGCAGCTTCCGGAACACAGATACGCAGTATTTT	CASSFRNTDTQYF
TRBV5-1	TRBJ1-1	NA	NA	TGCGCCAGCAGCTTGGCACGGACTCAGAACACTGAAGCTTTCTTT	CASSLARTQNTEAFF
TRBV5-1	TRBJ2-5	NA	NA	TGCGCCAGCAGCCGAGGGTTTGGGGAGACCCAGTACTTC	CASSRGFGETQYF
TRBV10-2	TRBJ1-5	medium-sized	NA	TGCGCCAGCAGTGAGGGCAATCAGCCCCAGCATTTT	CASSEGNQPQHF
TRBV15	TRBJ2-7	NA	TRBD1	TGTGCCACCAGCGTCTCAGGGGGCTCCTACGAGCAGTACTTC	CATSVSGGSYEQYF
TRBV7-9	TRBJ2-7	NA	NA	TGTGCCAGCAGCTTAGGGGGGTTTACCTACGAGCAGTACTTC	CASSLGGFTYEQYF
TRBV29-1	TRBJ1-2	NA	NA	TGCAGCGACAGGGACTATGGCTACACCTTC	CSDRDYGYTF
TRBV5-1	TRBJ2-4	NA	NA	TGCGCCAGCAGCTTGTTGGGTTCCAAAAACATTCAGTACTTC	CASSLLGSKNIQYF
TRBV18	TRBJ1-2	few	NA	TGTGCCAGCTCACCAATTATGGTGGAGGGCTATGGCTACACCTTC	CASSPIMVEGYGYTF
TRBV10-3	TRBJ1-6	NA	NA	TGTGCCATCAGGCCAGGGGCGGGTGGTTCACCCCTCCACTTT	CAIRPGAGGSPLHF
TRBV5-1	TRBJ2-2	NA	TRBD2	TGCGCCAGCAGCTCAACAGCGGGGGGGCGCGTCACCGGGGAGCTGTTTTTT	CASSSTAGGRVTGELFF
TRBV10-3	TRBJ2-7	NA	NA	TGTGCCATCAGTGACAAGGCCGAGCAGTACTTC	CAISDKAEQYF
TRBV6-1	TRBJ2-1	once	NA	TGTGCCAGCAGGGACCTCCCGGGCCACAATGAGCAGTTCTTC	CASRDLPGHNEQFF
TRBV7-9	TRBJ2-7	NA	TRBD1	TGTGCCAGCAGCTTCACAGGGGGATCTTCCTACGAGCAGTACTTC	CASSFTGGSSYEQYF
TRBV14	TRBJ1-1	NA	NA	TGTGCCAGCAGCCAATCCCAGAACACTGAAGCTTTCTTT	CASSQSQNTEAFF
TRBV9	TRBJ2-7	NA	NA	TGTGCCAGCAGCGGAGGGGTCGACGAGCAGTACTTC	CASSGGVDEQYF
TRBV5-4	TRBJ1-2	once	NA	TGTGCCAGCAGCTTCGGGCAGGGACGTGGCTACACCTTC	CASSFGQGRGYTF
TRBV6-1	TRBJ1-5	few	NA	TGTGCCAGCAGTGAAGGGACAGTAACAAATCAGCCCCAGCATTTT	CASSEGTVTNQPQHF
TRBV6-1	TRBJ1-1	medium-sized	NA	TGTGCCAGCAGTCACGGGACAATGAACACTGAAGCTTTCTTT	CASSHGTMNTEAFF
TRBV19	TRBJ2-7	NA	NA	TGTGCCAGTAGTACCCATAGCGGCCCGAACGCTTACGAGCAGTACTTC	CASSTHSGPNAYEQYF
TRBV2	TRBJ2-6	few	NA	TGTGCCAGCAGTGAGCGGGGCTCTGGGGCCAACGTCCTGACTTTC	CASSERGSGANVLTF
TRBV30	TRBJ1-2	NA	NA	TGTGCCTGGAGGGGAGACTATGGCTACGCCTTC	CAWRGDYGYAF
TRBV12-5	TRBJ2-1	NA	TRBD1	TGTGCTAGTGGTTTCCTGACAGGGGGCAAGGATGAGCAGTTCTTC	CASGFLTGGKDEQFF
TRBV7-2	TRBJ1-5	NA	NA	TGTGCCAGCAGCTCAACGGCCACAAGCAATCAGCCCCAGCATTTT	CASSSTATSNQPQHF
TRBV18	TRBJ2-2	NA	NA	TGTGCCAGCTCACCACCTCCGAACACCGGGGAGCTGTTTTTT	CASSPPPNTGELFF
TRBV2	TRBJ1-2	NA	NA	TGTGCCAGCAGTGAACCAGGTCAGGGAAACTATGGCTACACCTTC	CASSEPGQGNYGYTF
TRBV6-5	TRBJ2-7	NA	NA	TGTGCCAGCACCCCCAGCTCGGGGAAGGGCCACGAGCAGTACTTC	CASTPSSGKGHEQYF
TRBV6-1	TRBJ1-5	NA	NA	TGTGCCAGCAGTGAAGGGGGGGGAGCACTTAGCAATCAGCCCCAGCATTTT	CASSEGGGALSNQPQHF
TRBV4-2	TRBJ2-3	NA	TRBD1	TGTGCCACCACCCGGGACAGGGCTAGCACAGATACGCAGTATTTT	CATTRDRASTDTQYF
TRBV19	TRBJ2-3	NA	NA	TGTGCCAGTAGTAACAGGGCGGGTCCCCCAGATACGCAGTATTTT	CASSNRAGPPDTQYF
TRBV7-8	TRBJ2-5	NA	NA	TGTGCCAGCAGCTTAGTCCCAGAAATCACCCAGTACTTC	CASSLVPEITQYF
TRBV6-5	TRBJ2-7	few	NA	TGTGCCAGCATGGGGACCCAAACCTACGAGCAGTACTTC	CASMGTQTYEQYF
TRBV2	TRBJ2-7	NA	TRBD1	TGTGCCAGCACACAGACAGGGGGCCTCGACGAGCAGTACTTC	CASTQTGGLDEQYF
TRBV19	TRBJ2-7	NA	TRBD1	TGTGCCAGTAGGGGACAGGGTATCAACGAGCAGTACTTC	CASRGQGINEQYF
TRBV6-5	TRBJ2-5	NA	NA	TGTGCCAGCACACAGCAAGAGACCCAGTACTTC	CASTQQETQYF
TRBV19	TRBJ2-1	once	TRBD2	TGTGCCAGTAGTACCGGGGGGGCGCCCTACAATGAGCAGTTCTTC	CASSTGGAPYNEQFF
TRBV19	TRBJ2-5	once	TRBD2	TGTGCCAGTAGTTCCAGGGGGGGACTAGCGGGTCGGGAGACCCAGTACTTC	CASSSRGGLAGRETQYF
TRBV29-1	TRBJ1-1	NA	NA	TGCAGCGTAGCCACAGGTGTGGGAAACACTGAAGCTTTCTTT	CSVATGVGNTEAFF
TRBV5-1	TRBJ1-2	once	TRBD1	TGCGCCAGCAGCTTAGGGGGCGGACTTCTTGGCTACACCTTC	CASSLGGGLLGYTF
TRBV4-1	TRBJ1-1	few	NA	TGCGCCAGCAGCCAAGAGGGCAGGGGAGGTACTGAAGCTTTCTTT	CASSQEGRGGTEAFF
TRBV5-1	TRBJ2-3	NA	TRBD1	TGCGCCACCTACACAGGGGTGGGGAGCACAGATACGCAGTATTTT	CATYTGVGSTDTQYF
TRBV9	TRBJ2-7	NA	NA	TGTGCCAGCAGCGTAACTGCGACCGAGCCTTACGAGCAGTACTTC	CASSVTATEPYEQYF
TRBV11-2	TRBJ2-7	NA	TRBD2	TGTGCCAGCAGCGCCCGGACAGCCCGTAGCGGGGGGGGGCTCTACGAGCAGTACTTC	CASSARTARSGGGLYEQYF
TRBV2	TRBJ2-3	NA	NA	TGTGCCAGCCAAGGGGGGCTAGCTACAGATACGCAGTATTTT	CASQGGLATDTQYF
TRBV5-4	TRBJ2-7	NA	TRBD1	TGTGCCAGCAGCCCTGACAGGGCGGGCGAGCAGTACTTC	CASSPDRAGEQYF
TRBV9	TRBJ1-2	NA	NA	TGTGCCAGCAGCTTGAACCCTGGTTTGGGTGGCTACACCTTC	CASSLNPGLGGYTF
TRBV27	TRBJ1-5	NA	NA	TGTGCCAGCAGTCCCTATGGTCCCGGACAGAGTGCTCAGCCCCAGCATTTT	CASSPYGPGQSAQPQHF
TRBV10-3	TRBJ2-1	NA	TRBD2	TGTGCCATCAGTGCTAGCGGTGGTGGGTTCGCCTACAATGAGCAGTTCTTC	CAISASGGGFAYNEQFF
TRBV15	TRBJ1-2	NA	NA	TGTGCCACCAGCCAATCAAAGGCCATCGGCTACACCTTC	CATSQSKAIGYTF
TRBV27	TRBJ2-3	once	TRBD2	TGTGCCAGCAGTTTTGAAACTAGCGGTGGTGCAGATACGCAGTATTTT	CASSFETSGGADTQYF
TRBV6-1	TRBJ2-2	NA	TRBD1	TGTGCCAGCCGGAGACAGGGGGACACCGGGGAGCTGTTTTTT	CASRRQGDTGELFF
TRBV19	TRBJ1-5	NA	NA	TGTGCCAGTAGTATAGGTCAGTTACAGCCCCAGCATTTT	CASSIGQLQPQHF
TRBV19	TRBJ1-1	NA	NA	TGTGCCAGTAGTATGGGGGGTCGCACTGAAGCTTTCTTT	CASSMGGRTEAFF